The 27 T cell receptor beta chains below come from one sample, sequenced in a study of T cells in Graves' hyperthyroidism and ophthalmopathy. From RNA transcripts, TCR beta CDR3 regions were amplified. HTBI primers were employed in a first-round RT-PCR of the TCR CDR3. Each CDR3 protein is one row after TCRdb ran MiXCR on the multiplex PCR reads. The sample includes 450,000 to 600,000 distinct CDR3 sequences, around 20% of them seen just once. The sequenced material came from blood. The receptor source for this set is a man aged 35 to 55 with Graves' ophthalmopathy.

This clonotype was detected ten times or more. V is TRBV7-3 and J is TRBJ2-1, with D uncertain. This CDR3 comprises 13 residues. Per germline, CDR1 SGHTA and CDR2 FQGTGA. V dropped 5 bases and J dropped 2 bases, with 7 bases sitting between them. The CDR3 nucleotides are TGTGCCAGCAGCCCCCAGGCCTACAATGAGCAGTTCTTC. Translated: CASSPQAYNEQFF.

This clonotype was detected only a few times. The chain has TRBV5-1 and TRBJ1-6, with TRBD1 identical over 9 bases. Unmatched junction bases numbered 5, after V lost 4 bases and J lost 9 bases. Germline V lookup: CDR1 SGHRS, CDR2 YFSETQ. The length of the CDR3 is 14 residues. For the CDR3, the DNA is TGCGCCAGCAGCGTAGGACAGGGGACTTCACCCCTCCACTTT. Its translation: CASSVGQGTSPLHF.

This clonotype has a count of ten or more. The V gene is TRBV5-1, the J gene TRBJ2-1, with 10 bases fitting TRBD2. Germline assignment: CDR1 SGHRS and CDR2 YFSETQ. The V gene end was trimmed by 0 bases and the J gene end by 7 bases; junction bases not matched to a gene: 4. This CDR3 region has 15 residues. DNA for the CDR3: TGCGCCAGCAGCTTGGGAGCGGGGGGGCTGAATGAGCAGTTCTTC. Its protein product is CASSLGAGGLNEQFF.

The rearrangement uses TRBV12-3 or TRBV12-4 and TRBJ2-5, with 10 bases fitting TRBD1. The CDR3 consists of 16 residues. V shed 6 bases and J 5 bases; nucleotides not matched to a gene: 12. In DNA, the CDR3 is TGTGCCAGCAGCCGTCCCGGGACAGGGGTGGCGGAGACCCAGTACTTC. This encodes CASSRPGTGVAETQYF.

This clonotype was counted many times. The rearrangement uses TRBV11-2 and TRBJ1-1, with unresolved D. This CDR3 contains 14 residues. Trimming took off 1 base at V and 3 bases at J, with 9 bases between the two ends. The germline V gene encodes CDR1 SGHAT and CDR2 FQNNGV. The CDR3 sequence is CASSLVGQYTEAFF. CDR3 DNA sequence: TGTGCCAGCAGCTTAGTCGGCCAATACACTGAAGCTTTCTTT.

This clonotype was recorded once. The chain has TRBV14 and TRBJ2-1, with a tentative D call TRBD2 (5 bases). Germline V lookup: CDR1 SGHDN, CDR2 FVKESK. The germline V and J ends were trimmed by 5 bases and 0 bases, with 11 bases remaining between them. The CDR3 loop spans 15 amino acids. CDR3 nucleotides: TGTGCCAGCAGCTTAGCGATAACCTCCTACAATGAGCAGTTCTTC. It encodes CASSLAITSYNEQFF.

This clonotype has a handful of counts. The chain is built from TRBV20-1 and TRBJ2-4, with TRBD2 matching over 8 bases. V trimming: 6 bases; J trimming: 1 base; junction bases outside the gene matches: 8. Germline CDR1 and CDR2: DFQATT and SNEGSKA (reference sequence). CDR3 length equals 15 residues. This chain's CDR3 is CSALSGARAKNIQYF. DNA for the CDR3: TGCAGTGCCCTTAGCGGGGCCCGGGCCAAAAACATTCAGTACTTC.

In its sample, this clonotype was seen once. As DNA, the CDR3 is TGTGCCATCAGTGACCTTCCGGGACGGGGGACAGATACGCAGTATTTT. This encodes CAISDLPGRGTDTQYF. V gene TRBV10-3 combines with J gene TRBJ2-3, with a tentative D call TRBD2 (6 bases). Germline values: CDR1 ENHRY, CDR2 SYGVKD. V lost 3 bases to trimming and J lost 3 bases, with 16 bases between them. The CDR3 is made up of 16 amino acids.

V usage is TRBV30 and J usage is TRBJ2-2; 9 positions agree with TRBD2. Germline V CDR1 and CDR2: GTSNPN, SVGIG (reference sequence). J gave up 4 bases and V 3 bases, and 9 bases lay outside the gene matches. The CDR3 is made up of 16 amino acids. CDR3 loop: CAWSGIAGAVTGELFF. The CDR3 DNA reads as TGTGCCTGGAGCGGCATAGCGGGAGCGGTCACCGGGGAGCTGTTTTTT. The full variable domain, in which reference TRBV30 and TRBJ2-2 provide the parts outside the CDR3, is SQTIHQWPATLVQPVGSPLSLECTVEGTSNPNLYWYRQAAGRGLQLLFYSVGIGQISSEVPQNLSASRPQDRQFILSSKKLLLSDSGFYLCAWSGIAGAVTGELFFGEGSRLTVL.

Remarks on this clonotype: A much more abundant neighbour one base away suggests this may be a read error. The chain has TRBV28 and TRBJ1-6, with TRBD1 identical over 10 bases. The CDR3 totals 14 residues. After removal of 8 bases from V and 9 bases from J, the junction contained 7 bases not matched to a gene. Germline CDR1 MDHEN, CDR2 SYDVKM. This chain's CDR3 is CASLLRTGGSPLHF. For the CDR3, the DNA is TGTGCCAGCCTCCTTCGGACAGGGGGTTCACCCCTCCACTTT.

Many counts were recorded for this clonotype. The chain employs TRBV7-2 and TRBJ1-5; D is possibly TRBD1 (6 bases). The CDR3 is 13 amino acids. Trimming stripped 4 bases from V and 6 bases from J, with 10 bases between. Germline assignment: CDR1 SGHTA and CDR2 FQGNSA. The CDR3 here is CASSYREAQPQHF. CDR3 bases: TGTGCCAGCAGCTACAGGGAGGCTCAGCCCCAGCATTTT.

This clonotype occurred a few times. Germline and junction disagree at one end, which may indicate a read error. This sequence joins TRBV13 and TRBJ2-7; 11 nucleotides agree with TRBD2. This CDR3 region has 15 residues. Germline loops: CDR1 PRHDT, CDR2 FYEKMQ (reference sequence). CDR3 nucleotides: TGTGCCAACAGCTTAGCTAGCGGGAGGAACTACGAGCAGTACTTC. Protein: CANSLASGRNYEQYF. The complete variable domain, with remaining parts taken from reference TRBV13 and TRBJ2-7, reads AAGVIQSPRHLIKEKRETATLKCYPIPRHDTVYWYQQGPGQDPQFLISFYEKMQSDKGSIPDRFSAQQFSDYHSELNMSSLELGDSALYFCANSLASGRNYEQYFGPGTRLTVT.

As regards this clonotype: With a much larger clone just one base away, this may be a read error. This chain links TRBV20-1 with TRBJ2-5; 10 bases line up with TRBD2. The J call may be incorrect, as the DNA end agrees better with TRBJ2-1. From germline, CDR1 is DFQATT and CDR2 SNEGSKA (reference sequence). CDR3 size: 14 residues. The CDR3 DNA reads as TGCAGTGCCCTACTAGCGGGGAGCCAAGAGACCCAGTTCTTC. Translation: CSALLAGSQETQFF.

The chain joins TRBV29-1 to TRBJ2-3; 7 nucleotides agree with TRBD1. CDR1 is SQVTM and CDR2 is ANQGSEA in the germline V gene. The CDR3 consists of 13 residues. Unmatched junction bases numbered 1, after V lost 4 bases and J lost 0 bases. CDR3 protein: CSVGQGSTDTQYF. DNA for the CDR3: TGCAGCGTTGGACAGGGTAGCACAGATACGCAGTATTTT.

This sequence joins TRBV6-6 and TRBJ1-6, with TRBD1 identical over 7 bases. The CDR3 consists of 18 residues. CDR1 is MNHNY and CDR2 is SVGAGI in the germline V gene (reference sequence). The V segment lost 2 bases and the J segment 9 bases; nucleotides outside the gene matches: 16. CDR3 protein: CASSYNIPQTGSSSPLHF. The CDR3 DNA reads as TGTGCCAGCAGTTACAATATCCCCCAGACAGGGTCTAGTTCACCCCTCCACTTT.

V is TRBV20-1 and J is TRBJ2-1; the D gene is possibly TRBD2 (6 bases). V was pared by 6 bases and J by 5 bases, with 17 bases between. This CDR3 has 14 amino acids. Germline-derived CDR1 and CDR2 are DFQATT and SNEGSKA (reference sequence). CDR3 sequence reads: CSALSGISNNEQFF. DNA of the CDR3: TGCAGTGCCCTTAGCGGAATTAGCAACAATGAGCAGTTCTTC.

This clonotype occurred a few times. This chain joins TRBV5-1 and TRBJ2-7, with TRBD1 matching over 7 bases. V shed 0 bases, J shed 7 bases, and the junction held 10 bases outside the gene matches. The CDR3 sequence is 15 residues long. Germline V gene sequence: CDR1 SGHRS, CDR2 YFSETQ. The CDR3 coding sequence is TGCGCCAGCAGCTTGGCCGGACAGGCCCCGGGAGAGCAGTACTTC. It codes for CASSLAGQAPGEQYF.

Many counts were recorded for this clonotype. This chain uses TRBV20-1 with TRBJ2-4; 14 bases line up with TRBD2. The V gene's germline CDR1 is DFQATT and CDR2 SNEGSKA (reference sequence). CDR3 length: 17 residues. V shed 3 bases, J shed 7 bases, and the junction held 11 bases outside the gene matches. The CDR3: CSARPTGTSGSGNIQYF. In DNA form, the CDR3 reads TGCAGTGCTAGGCCGACCGGGACTAGCGGGAGCGGGAACATTCAGTACTTC.

This clonotype was picked up one time. The junction departs from the called germline gene at one end, perhaps through a read error. This chain connects TRBV5-1 to TRBJ2-2, with D perhaps TRBD2 (5 bases). This CDR3 is 13 amino acids long. Germline V gives CDR1 SGHRS, CDR2 YFSETQ. DNA for the CDR3: TGCGCCAGCAGCTTGCGGAACACCGGGGAGCTGCTTTTT. The encoded protein is CASSLRNTGELLF.

This clonotype was counted at least ten times. The genes are TRBV6-1 and TRBJ1-1, with D possibly being TRBD1 (5 bases). The germline V gene encodes CDR1 MNHNS and CDR2 SASEGT. The CDR3 totals 16 residues. The V and J ends lost 5 bases and 1 base respectively, with 17 bases between them. The CDR3 spells CASSTPSTGANTEAFF. The CDR3 DNA is TGTGCCAGCAGTACCCCGAGTACAGGCGCGAACACTGAAGCTTTCTTT.

The chain is built from TRBV6-1 and TRBJ2-7; D ambiguous. Trimming left V 2 bases short and J 7 bases short, with 15 bases between. CDR3 length: 14 residues. Germline values: CDR1 MNHNS, CDR2 SASEGT. The CDR3 loop is CASSEPRTLGEQYF. In DNA, the CDR3 is TGTGCCAGCAGTGAACCAAGGACCTTAGGGGAGCAGTACTTC.

The gene calls are TRBV10-3 and TRBJ1-2; TRBD1 aligns across 8 bases. The trim removed 5 bases at V and 10 bases at J, leaving 9 bases unmatched. The CDR3 totals 13 residues. The V gene's germline CDR1 is ENHRY and CDR2 SYGVKD. The CDR3: CAISIRGQENYTF. CDR3 sequence (DNA): TGTGCCATCAGTATACGGGGACAGGAAAACTACACCTTC.

This clonotype was recorded many times. The J gene is TRBJ2-3, the V gene TRBV2; D uncertain. The CDR3 length is 15 residues. V lost 4 bases to trimming and J lost 0 bases, with 11 bases between them. Germline-derived CDR1 and CDR2 are SNHLY and FYNNEI. The chain's CDR3 is CASSGSSSSTDTQYF. CDR3 DNA sequence: TGTGCCAGCAGTGGGTCTAGTTCTAGCACAGATACGCAGTATTTT.

This clonotype was seen more than once but under ten times. The rearrangement uses TRBV6-2 or TRBV6-3 and TRBJ2-7; weak D call: TRBD1 (6 bases). V dropped 2 bases and J dropped 5 bases, with 16 bases sitting between them. The CDR3 length is 15 residues. Germline V CDR1 and CDR2: MNHEY, SVGEGT. The CDR3 DNA follows: TGTGCCAGCAGTTACCCCACGACAGGCGACCACGAGCAGTACTTC. Translating it yields CASSYPTTGDHEQYF.

This clonotype has just a few counts. The chain has TRBV3-1 and TRBJ1-6; D remains unclear. The CDR3 has 13 amino acids. Trimming removed 7 bases at V and 7 bases at J, with 11 bases between. Germline V gene sequence: CDR1 LGHDT, CDR2 YNNKEL (reference sequence). The CDR3 DNA sequence: TGTGCCAGCATGGGGTCGGGAAATTCACCCCTCCACTTT. This encodes CASMGSGNSPLHF.

This clonotype was observed many times. The chain combines TRBV7-3 with TRBJ2-3; 8 nucleotides agree with TRBD2. With 2 bases clipped from V and 1 base from J, the junction kept 2 bases outside the gene matches. Germline V lookup: CDR1 SGHTA, CDR2 FQGTGA. The CDR3 totals 15 residues. The CDR3 DNA reads TGTGCCAGCAGCTTACGGGGGGGTGGCACAGATACGCAGTATTTT. Translated: CASSLRGGGTDTQYF.

Remarks on this clonotype: No conserved phenylalanine or tryptophan is present at the end of the CDR3, so a read error is the likely explanation. The chain carries TRBV2 and TRBJ1-2; D unresolved. Germline V lookup: CDR1 SNHLY, CDR2 FYNNEI. V shed 0 bases and J shed 7 bases, with 6 bases lying between them. CDR3 length equals 12 residues. CDR3 in amino acids: CASSEALGGYTL. The CDR3 DNA follows: TGTGCCAGCAGTGAAGCGCTTGGTGGCTACACCCTC.